This TCR beta chain was recorded in a study of blood T cell repertoires in COVID-19. Only in-frame clones appear in the TCRdb table, and some are missing; sequencing was by immunoSEQ multiplex PCR. The sample yields 150,000 or so clones, 70% to 85% seen once. Germline-derived CDR1 and CDR2 are KGHSH and LQKENI. The CDR3 covers 14 residues. V was trimmed by 5 bases and J by 5 bases, leaving 15 bases between them. The cohort comprised adults aged about 18 to 90 years residing in about two dozen US areas. Categorization into cohorts depended on clinical history that participants reported. Symptom resolution, clearance, or two negative PCRs marked donors in Cohort 3 as recovered.

This rearrangement joins TRBV18 to TRBJ1-1; the D gene is possibly TRBD1 (6 bases). The sequence was obtained from a man aged 50-59 years who had recovered from COVID-19. The sequenced sample consisted of PBMCs or T cells enriched from blood (not recorded which). The CDR3 is CASSYAGVGTEAFF. CDR3 DNA: TGTGCCAGCTCATATGCAGGGGTAGGGACTGAAGCTTTCTTT.